The 15 T cell receptor beta chains given below trace back to one sample, sequenced in a study of cytomegalovirus exposure and HLA in healthy donors. The PCR ran on 60 Vbeta and 13 Jbeta primers. Assay: immunoSEQ multiplex PCR; the TCRdb copy retains only in-frame clones and omits some. The table records tens of thousands of clones, approximately 75% of them present only once. The sequencing sample was made of PBMCs. These TCRs come from a human donor in good health.

The chain's CDR3 is CASSEGRTGNEKLFF. The CDR3 DNA follows: TGTGCCAGCAGTGAAGGAAGGACAGGGAATGAAAAACTGTTTTTT. The V and J genes are TRBV6-1 and TRBJ1-4, with 8 bases that match TRBD1. Germline CDR1 MNHNS, CDR2 SASEGT. The V segment lost 1 base and the J segment 5 bases; nucleotides outside the gene matches: 3. CDR3 length: 15 residues.

CDR3 sequence: CASSSGGDYEQYF. The CDR3 region has the DNA TGCGCCAGCAGCTCGGGTGGCGACTACGAGCAGTACTTC. The rearrangement joins TRBV5-1 to TRBJ2-7; D is unresolved. V lost 3 bases, J lost 3 bases, and 10 bases lay in between. Germline assignment: CDR1 SGHRS and CDR2 YFSETQ. The CDR3 runs to 13 residues.

A word on this clone: Its ends do not fully match the called genes, so a read error is possible. V is TRBV6-1 and J is TRBJ2-7; 8 bases are a match to TRBD1. Germline lookup yields CDR1 MNHNS and CDR2 SASEGT. This CDR3 comprises 14 residues. DNA of the CDR3: TGTGCCAGCAGTGGAGCACCCATGGACAGGGACGTGGCCTTC. Translated, it gives CASSGAPMDRDVAF.

The chain recombines TRBV29-1 with TRBJ2-5, with 8 nucleotides matching TRBD2. The CDR3 is 15 amino acids. Looked up from germline, CDR1 is SQVTM and CDR2 is ANQGSEA. V lost 6 bases, J lost 5 bases, and 14 bases stayed unmatched. The CDR3 DNA sequence: TGCAGCGTGTCCGAGAATCGGGGGGGCGGGGAGACCCAGTACTTC. Its translation is CSVSENRGGGETQYF.

The J gene is TRBJ1-5, the V gene TRBV29-1; no reliable D call. The V end was cut by 4 bases, the J end by 1 base, with 11 bases between. The CDR3 extends over 14 amino acids. Germline assignment: CDR1 SQVTM and CDR2 ANQGSEA. The CDR3 here is CSVGGQKSNQPQHF. The DNA of the CDR3 is TGCAGCGTTGGAGGGCAGAAAAGCAATCAGCCCCAGCATTTT.

This rearrangement joins TRBV11-3 to TRBJ2-1; TRBD2 matches at 15 bases. V was pared by 5 bases and J by 8 bases, with 4 bases of the junction left unmatched. Germline CDR1 SGHNT, CDR2 YENEEA. The length of the CDR3 is 15 residues. CDR3 DNA: TGTGCCAGCAGCATGGGACTAGCGGGGGGTGATGAGCAGTTCTTC. The encoded protein is CASSMGLAGGDEQFF.

This chain links TRBV6-1 with TRBJ2-7; D is possibly TRBD1 (6 bases). The ends were cut back, 3 bases at V and 2 bases at J, with 17 bases in the middle. The germline gives CDR1 MNHNS, CDR2 SASEGT. CDR3 size: 16 residues. The CDR3 is CASSEQGQLPTYEQYF. The CDR3 nucleotides read TGTGCCAGCAGTGAGCAGGGGCAATTACCTACCTACGAGCAGTACTTC.

The rearrangement uses TRBV30 and TRBJ1-2, with D perhaps TRBD1 (6 bases). Trimming cost V 2 bases and J 1 base, with 11 bases left between them. CDR1 and CDR2 (germline): GTSNPN, SVGIG (reference sequence). The CDR3 is 14 residues long. Here the CDR3 DNA reads TGTGCCTGGAGTTCCCCGGACAGTAACTATGGCTACACCTTC. The encoded protein is CAWSSPDSNYGYTF. Full variable domain (outside the CDR3, taken from reference TRBV30 and TRBJ1-2): SQTIHQWPATLVQPVGSPLSLECTVEGTSNPNLYWYRQAAGRGLQLLFYSVGIGQISSEVPQNLSASRPQDRQFILSSKKLLLSDSGFYLCAWSSPDSNYGYTFGSGTRLTVV.

In this sample, this clone turned up a few times. The genes are TRBV9 and TRBJ1-3, with TRBD1 as a possible D gene (6 bases). In germline, CDR1 is SGDLS, CDR2 YYNGEE. The V and J ends lost 3 bases and 0 bases respectively, with 10 bases between them. This CDR3 is built from 15 residues. In DNA form, the CDR3 reads TGTGCCAGCAGCGCCACAGGGAACTCTGGAAACACCATATATTTT. This gives the protein CASSATGNSGNTIYF.

V is TRBV9 and J is TRBJ2-7; 7 positions agree with TRBD1. CDR1 SGDLS and CDR2 YYNGEE come from the germline V gene. The CDR3 is made up of 14 amino acids. The J segment lost 3 bases and the V segment lost 3 bases, leaving 6 bases of the junction unmatched. This chain's CDR3 is CASSAGTVNYEQYF. DNA of the CDR3: TGTGCCAGCAGCGCCGGGACAGTTAACTACGAGCAGTACTTC.

This clone showed up just a few times. The chain employs TRBV19 and TRBJ1-5; 12 nucleotides line up with TRBD1. This CDR3 has 17 amino acids. Germline lookup yields CDR1 LNHDA and CDR2 SQIVND (reference sequence). V lost 5 bases, J lost 8 bases, and 13 bases stayed unmatched. CDR3 DNA sequence: TGTGCCAGTAGTCTGGCGGCCCGGGACAGGGGGCGCGAGCCCCAGCATTTT. Protein: CASSLAARDRGREPQHF.

The V and J genes are TRBV12-5 and TRBJ2-1; tentatively, D is TRBD2 (6 bases). The germline CDR1 and CDR2 sequences are LGHNT and FRNRAP. This CDR3 is 14 amino acids long. V gave up 6 bases and J gave up 0 bases, with 9 bases separating them. The CDR3 is CASGIGGSYNEQFF. The CDR3 region has the DNA TGTGCTAGTGGCATCGGGGGCTCCTACAATGAGCAGTTCTTC. Combining the CDR3 with reference TRBV12-5 and TRBJ2-1 gives the whole variable domain DARVTQTPRHKVTEMGQEVTMRCQPILGHNTVFWYRQTMMQGLELLAYFRNRAPLDDSGMPKDRFSAEMPDATLATLKIQPSEPRDSAVYFCASGIGGSYNEQFFGPGTRLTVL.

The chain uses TRBV18 and TRBJ1-1, with D maybe TRBD1 (5 bases). Germline V gene sequence: CDR1 KGHSH, CDR2 LQKENI. CDR3 size: 14 residues. V dropped 1 base and J dropped 1 base, with 7 bases sitting between them. CDR3 region: CASSPLTANTEAFF. DNA of the CDR3: TGTGCCAGCTCACCACTGACAGCGAACACTGAAGCTTTCTTT. Full variable domain (missing parts from reference TRBV18 and TRBJ1-1): NAGVMQNPRHLVRRRGQEARLRCSPMKGHSHVYWYRQLPEEGLKFMVYLQKENIIDESGMPKERFSAEFPKEGPSILRIQQVVRGDSAAYFCASSPLTANTEAFFGQGTRLTVV.

The chain is built from TRBV5-1 and TRBJ2-5, with D tentatively TRBD1 (5 bases). Germline CDR1 is SGHRS and CDR2 is YFSETQ. CDR3 size: 14 residues. Trimming stripped 5 bases from V and 2 bases from J, with 13 bases between. The CDR3 sequence is CASSGARDQETQYF. The CDR3 nucleotides are TGCGCCAGCAGTGGGGCAAGGGATCAAGAGACCCAGTACTTC.

This chain uses TRBV2 with TRBJ1-5, with TRBD1 as a possible D gene (6 bases). V was clipped by 5 bases and J by 2 bases, with 16 bases between them. Per the germline V gene, CDR1 is SNHLY and CDR2 is FYNNEI. This CDR3 is built from 16 residues. The CDR3 loop is CASSLQGIQGNQPQHF. The CDR3 DNA reads TGTGCCAGCAGTCTTCAGGGGATACAGGGCAATCAGCCCCAGCATTTT.